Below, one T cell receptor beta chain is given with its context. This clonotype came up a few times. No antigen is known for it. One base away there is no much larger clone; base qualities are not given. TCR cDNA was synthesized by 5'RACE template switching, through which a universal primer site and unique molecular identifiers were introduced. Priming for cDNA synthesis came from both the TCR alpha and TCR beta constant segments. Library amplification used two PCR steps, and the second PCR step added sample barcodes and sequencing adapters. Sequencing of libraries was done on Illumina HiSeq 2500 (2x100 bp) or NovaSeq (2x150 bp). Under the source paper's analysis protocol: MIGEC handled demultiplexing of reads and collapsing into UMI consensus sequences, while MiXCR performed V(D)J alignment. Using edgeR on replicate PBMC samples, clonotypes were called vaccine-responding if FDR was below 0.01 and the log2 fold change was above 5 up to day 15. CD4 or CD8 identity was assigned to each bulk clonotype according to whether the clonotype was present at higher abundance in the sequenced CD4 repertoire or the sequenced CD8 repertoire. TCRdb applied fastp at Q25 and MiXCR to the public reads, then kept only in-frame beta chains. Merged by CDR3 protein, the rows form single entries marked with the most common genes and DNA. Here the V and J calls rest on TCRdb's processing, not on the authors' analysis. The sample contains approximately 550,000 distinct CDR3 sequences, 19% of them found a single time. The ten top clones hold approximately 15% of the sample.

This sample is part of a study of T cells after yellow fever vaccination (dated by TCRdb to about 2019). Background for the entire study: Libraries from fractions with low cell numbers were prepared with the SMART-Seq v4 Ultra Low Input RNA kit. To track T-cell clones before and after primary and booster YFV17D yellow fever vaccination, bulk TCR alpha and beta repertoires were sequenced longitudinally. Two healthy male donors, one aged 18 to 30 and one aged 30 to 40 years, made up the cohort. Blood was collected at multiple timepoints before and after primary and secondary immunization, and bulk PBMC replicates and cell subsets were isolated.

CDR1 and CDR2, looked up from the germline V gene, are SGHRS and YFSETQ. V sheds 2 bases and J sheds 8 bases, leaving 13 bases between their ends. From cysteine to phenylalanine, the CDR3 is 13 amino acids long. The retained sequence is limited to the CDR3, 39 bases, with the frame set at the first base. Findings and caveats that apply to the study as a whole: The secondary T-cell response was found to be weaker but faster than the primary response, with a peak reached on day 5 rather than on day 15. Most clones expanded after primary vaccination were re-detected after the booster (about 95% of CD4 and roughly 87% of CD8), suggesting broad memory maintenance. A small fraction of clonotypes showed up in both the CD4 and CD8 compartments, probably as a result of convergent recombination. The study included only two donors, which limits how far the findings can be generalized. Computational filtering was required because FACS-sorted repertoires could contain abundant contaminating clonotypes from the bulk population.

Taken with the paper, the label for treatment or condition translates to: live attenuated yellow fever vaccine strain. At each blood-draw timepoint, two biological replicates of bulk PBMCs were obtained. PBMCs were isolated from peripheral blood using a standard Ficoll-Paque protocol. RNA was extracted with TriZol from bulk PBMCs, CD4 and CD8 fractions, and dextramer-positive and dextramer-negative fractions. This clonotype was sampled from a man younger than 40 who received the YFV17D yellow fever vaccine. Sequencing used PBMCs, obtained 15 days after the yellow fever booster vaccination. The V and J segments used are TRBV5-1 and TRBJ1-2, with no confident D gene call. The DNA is TGCGCCAGCAGCTTTGAGGCGTCTAGGGGCTACACCTTC. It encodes CASSFEASRGYTF.